The 19 T cell receptor beta chains below come from one sample, sequenced in a study of blood T cell repertoires in COVID-19. Data came from immunoSEQ multiplex PCR; TCRdb stores just in-frame clones and leaves some out. Here the sample spans 130,000 to 150,000 clones, roughly 90% being singletons. The source material was peripheral blood. The receptors were gathered from a man in his forties or fifties with active or convalescent COVID-19.

The chain recombines TRBV7-9 with TRBJ2-7; 11 nucleotides line up with TRBD2. Germline lookup yields CDR1 SEHNR and CDR2 FQNEAQ (reference sequence). The ends lost 5 bases at V and 3 bases at J; junction bases unmatched: 9. The CDR3 runs to 16 residues. As DNA, the CDR3 is TGTGCCAGCAGCGCCTCTGAGACTAGCGGGAACTACGAGCAGTACTTC. The encoded protein is CASSASETSGNYEQYF.

J is TRBJ1-1 and V is TRBV11-2, with D possibly being TRBD1 (6 bases). Germline-derived CDR1 and CDR2 are SGHAT and FQNNGV. This CDR3 has 15 amino acids. V was pared by 5 bases and J by 0 bases, with 13 bases between. The CDR3 nucleotides read TGTGCCAGCAGCCGCAGGGGTTCCCTGAACACTGAAGCTTTCTTT. Translation gives CASSRRGSLNTEAFF.

The chain combines TRBV9 with TRBJ2-3, with 7 positions matching TRBD2. The V gene end was trimmed by 0 bases and the J gene end by 3 bases; junction bases not matched to a gene: 7. Germline assignment: CDR1 SGDLS and CDR2 YYNGEE. This CDR3 region has 16 residues. CDR3 coding DNA: TGTGCCAGCAGCGTAGTCAGCCGCGGGAGTACAGATACGCAGTATTTT. It codes for CASSVVSRGSTDTQYF.

The chain employs TRBV6-1 and TRBJ2-7; 8 bases align to TRBD2. From germline, CDR1 is MNHNS and CDR2 SASEGT. This CDR3 is built from 16 residues. With V trimmed by 3 bases and J by 5 bases, 12 bases remained unmatched. The CDR3: CASSDRGGLSIHEQYF. The CDR3 bases are TGTGCCAGCAGTGATCGGGGGGGCCTGAGTATCCACGAGCAGTACTTC.

The genes are TRBV29-1 and TRBJ2-5; D might be TRBD1 (6 bases). The CDR3 runs to 13 residues. Germline-derived CDR1 and CDR2 are SQVTM and ANQGSEA. Trimming cost V 6 bases and J 3 bases, with 14 bases left between them. The CDR3 DNA sequence: TGCAGCGTCCTGGACAGCCCTAAAGAGACCCAGTACTTC. Residues: CSVLDSPKETQYF.

This sequence joins TRBV5-4 and TRBJ2-7, with 7 positions matching TRBD1. CDR3 length: 14 residues. Germline assignment: CDR1 SGHNT and CDR2 YYREEE (reference sequence). The trim removed 4 bases at V and 5 bases at J, leaving 9 bases unmatched. CDR3 sequence reads: CASSAVGGRDEQYF. The DNA of the CDR3 is TGTGCCAGCAGCGCAGTAGGGGGCCGCGACGAGCAGTACTTC.

This clone has only one observation. V gene TRBV27 combines with J gene TRBJ2-5; D is undetermined. Trimming cost V 6 bases and J 4 bases, with 18 bases left between them. Germline CDR1 and CDR2: MNHEY and SMNVEV (reference sequence). This CDR3 contains 15 residues. CDR3 nucleotide sequence: TGTGCCAGCAGACCCTACACATTGGCAGGAGAGACCCAGTACTTC. It is translated as CASRPYTLAGETQYF.

The V call is TRBV10-3, the J call TRBJ2-5; 11 bases are shared with TRBD1. The CDR3 covers 13 residues. Germline V gene data show CDR1 as ENHRY and CDR2 as SYGVKD. V lost 10 bases and J lost 2; bases outside the gene matches: 3. CDR3 protein: CATGDRGQETQYF. The CDR3, as DNA: TGTGCCACGGGGGACAGGGGGCAAGAGACCCAGTACTTC.

This rearrangement joins TRBV6-5 to TRBJ2-7; TRBD1 is a possible D gene (5 bases). CDR1 is MNHEY and CDR2 is SVGAGI in the germline V gene. Trimming pared 6 bases from V and 0 bases from J, leaving 12 bases between. The CDR3 is made up of 14 amino acids. DNA for the CDR3: TGTGCCAGCAGGGACCGCGACAGCTCCTACGAGCAGTACTTC. Its protein is CASRDRDSSYEQYF.

The V and J genes are TRBV30 and TRBJ2-1, with D possibly matching TRBD2 (5 bases). Germline V gene lookup returns CDR1 GTSNPN and CDR2 SVGIG (reference sequence). V lost 2 bases and J 1 base, leaving 15 bases between the germline ends. The CDR3 contains 16 residues. The CDR3 reads CAWSRGPRASYNEQFF. CDR3 sequence (DNA): TGTGCCTGGAGTCGGGGTCCGAGGGCTTCCTACAATGAGCAGTTCTTC.

V is TRBV7-2 and J is TRBJ2-1; 14 positions match TRBD2. The CDR3 extends over 16 amino acids. Trimming took 5 bases from V and 9 from J; bases not matched to a gene: 9. CDR1 SGHTA and CDR2 FQGNSA come from the germline V gene. As DNA, the CDR3 is TGTGCCAGCAGCCCTCGACTAGCGGGAGGGCGTGGTGAGCAGTTCTTC. This gives the protein CASSPRLAGGRGEQFF.

The rearrangement links TRBV10-3 to TRBJ2-2; no firm D call. CDR1 is ENHRY, CDR2 SYGVKD, per germline. This CDR3 is built from 13 residues. With 10 bases removed from V and 1 base from J, the gap between germline ends came to 10 bases. The CDR3 spells CATNDKNTGELFF. The CDR3, as DNA: TGTGCCACCAACGACAAGAACACCGGGGAGCTGTTTTTT.

The genes are TRBV2 and TRBJ1-2; maybe TRBD1 (6 bases). Trimming stripped 3 bases from V and 4 bases from J, with 12 bases between. Per germline, CDR1 SNHLY and CDR2 FYNNEI. The CDR3 loop spans 14 amino acids. The CDR3 is CASSDTGSVYGYTF. The CDR3 DNA sequence: TGTGCCAGCAGTGACACAGGGTCGGTCTATGGCTACACCTTC.

CDR3 nucleotide sequence: TGCGCCAGCAGCCAAGAGTCCGGTAAAGAGACCCAGTACTTC. Its translation is CASSQESGKETQYF. This sequence joins TRBV4-1 and TRBJ2-5; D is unclear. The CDR3 sequence is 14 residues long. Germline lookup yields CDR1 MGHRA and CDR2 YSYEKL. Trimming took 0 bases from V and 3 from J, leaving 8 bases between them.

The chain combines TRBV3-1 (or the pseudogene TRBV3-2) with TRBJ1-3; D is ambiguous. The CDR3 is 16 residues long. Germline CDR1 is LGHDT and CDR2 is YNNKEL (reference sequence). Between the trimmed V and J ends, which lost 1 base and 2 bases, there was a span of 12 bases. The CDR3 DNA reads TGTGCCAGCAGCCAAGGGGTTCTGAGGGCTGGAAACACCATATATTTT. Translated, it gives CASSQGVLRAGNTIYF.

The chain links TRBV3-1 (or the pseudogene TRBV3-2) to TRBJ2-3; 12 positions agree with TRBD2. V shed 1 base and J 6 bases; nucleotides not matched to a gene: 8. The CDR3 extends over 17 amino acids. Germline V lookup: CDR1 LGHDT, CDR2 YNNKEL (reference sequence). The CDR3 sequence is CASSQGLAGGAGDTQYF. CDR3 sequence (DNA): TGTGCCAGCAGCCAAGGGCTAGCGGGAGGGGCTGGTGATACGCAGTATTTT.

This sequence joins TRBV5-1 and TRBJ2-7; 10 bases are a match to TRBD1. The CDR3 loop spans 18 amino acids. V gave up 5 bases and J gave up 3 bases; unmatched junction bases: 17. The germline V gene has CDR1 SGHRS and CDR2 YFSETQ. The DNA for the CDR3 is TGCGCCAGCAGTTCTAAGGGACAGGGGCCTCGAAGGGACTACGAGCAGTACTTC. Protein: CASSSKGQGPRRDYEQYF.

The chain uses TRBV10-2 and TRBJ2-7; TRBD1 matches at 8 bases. Germline lookup yields CDR1 WSHSY and CDR2 SAAADI. The CDR3 consists of 16 residues. V shed 4 bases, J shed 4 bases, and the junction held 12 bases outside the gene matches. The CDR3 coding sequence is TGCGCCAGCAGTGGGGTCTCCGGGACAGGCCTTTACGAGCAGTACTTC. Protein: CASSGVSGTGLYEQYF.

The sample holds one count of this clone. The chain combines TRBV27 with TRBJ2-7, with TRBD1 matching 7 bases. The germline V gene has CDR1 MNHEY and CDR2 SMNVEV (reference sequence). This CDR3 region has 13 residues. V dropped 3 bases and J dropped 6; count of bases not matched to a gene: 5. DNA of the CDR3: TGTGCCAGCAGTTTGGGTAGGGGGCGCGAGCAGTACTTC. It specifies CASSLGRGREQYF.